This entry concerns a single T cell receptor (beta chain). V shed 8 bases and J 5 bases; nucleotides not matched to a gene: 7. The CDR3 has 15 residues. The data are from a study of T-cell memory formation after mild COVID-19. TCRdb fed the 5' RACE reads into MiXCR, producing one record per CDR3 protein. The sample consists of 150,000 to 200,000 distinct CDR3 sequences, roughly 30% of them appearing once. The sequence was obtained from an adult woman who had mild COVID-19 (a few samples of this study predate the infection). Cell type and time point are not known. V and J are TRBV12-3 or TRBV12-4 and TRBJ2-3; 13 nucleotides agree with TRBD2. Specimen: PBMCs or a T cell subset sorted from them (not recorded which). Here the CDR3 DNA reads TGTGCCAGCCACAAACGACTAGCGGGGGGAGATACGCAGTATTTT. This translates into CASHKRLAGGDTQYF.